What follows are 30 T cell receptor beta chains derived from one specimen sequenced in a study of vaccination and CD4 T cells after COVID-19 (dated by TCRdb to 2021 to 2024). The protocol used for the library was PCR. The sequencer listed for this sample is Illumina iSeq 100. DNA from cultured CD4+ T cells underwent TCR sequencing with the Oncomine TCR Beta short-read assay at the Johns Hopkins FTIC core. TCRdb applied fastp at Q25 and MiXCR to the public reads, then kept only in-frame beta chains. Each CDR3 protein appears once, grouped with its most common genes and DNA. Across this sample there are 10,000 to 15,000 distinct CDR3 sequences, with just under 75% seen only once. The biggest ten clones account for roughly 31% of the sample. The antigens for these receptors are not known. Sample treatment or condition, as interpreted from the label and publication: roughly nine-day PBMC culture with coronavirus spike peptide pools or control peptides (ViraFEST assay).

Sample: CD4+ T cells from blood, cultured in vitro. These receptors were obtained from a human donor who had recovered from COVID-19.

CDR3 residues: CSSGGRLNTEAFF. CDR3 nucleotides: TGCAGTTCAGGAGGACGGTTGAACACTGAAGCTTTCTTT. The gene calls are TRBV20-1 and TRBJ1-1; D is uncertain. Germline assignment: CDR1 DFQATT and CDR2 SNEGSKA (reference sequence). The V end was cut by 8 bases, the J end by 0 bases, with 13 bases between. The CDR3 is 13 amino acids.

The rearrangement links TRBV15 to TRBJ2-6; D may be TRBD2 (6 bases). V was shortened by 1 base and J by 0 bases, with 13 bases between the two germline ends. CDR3 length: 18 amino acids. Germline V lookup: CDR1 LNHNV, CDR2 YYDKDF (reference sequence). The CDR3 is CATSRGGVGASGANVLTF. The DNA for the CDR3 is TGTGCCACCAGCAGAGGGGGGGTAGGGGCCTCTGGGGCCAACGTCCTGACTTTC.

J is TRBJ2-3 and V is TRBV7-3, with TRBD1 matching 9 bases. The CDR3 loop spans 15 amino acids. J lost 10 bases, V lost 7 bases, and 15 bases had no gene match. Germline CDR1 SGHTA, CDR2 FQGTGA. CDR3 DNA: TGTGCCAGCAAACCGGGACAGGGAACAATCGTGCCGCAGTATTTT. Amino acids: CASKPGQGTIVPQYF.

The V and J genes are TRBV6-5 and TRBJ1-2; D uncertain. Germline CDR1 and CDR2: MNHEY and SVGAGI. V lost 3 bases to trimming and J lost 4 bases, with 3 bases between them. The CDR3 runs 11 residues. CDR3 sequence reads: CASSYGYGYTF. The CDR3 nucleotides read TGTGCCAGCAGTTATGGCTATGGCTACACCTTC.

The chain combines TRBV12-3 or TRBV12-4 with TRBJ1-2, with D perhaps TRBD1 (6 bases). This CDR3 has 13 amino acids. The V and J ends lost 5 bases and 8 bases respectively, with 15 bases between them. The CDR3 loop reads CASSPGTPEGYTF. DNA of the CDR3: TGTGCCAGCAGTCCAGGGACACCGGAGGGCTACACCTTC.

The chain uses TRBV5-4 and TRBJ1-1, with D unclear. The germline V and J ends were trimmed by 1 base and 3 bases, with 10 bases remaining between them. Germline V lookup: CDR1 SGHNT, CDR2 YYREEE (reference sequence). This CDR3 is 14 amino acids long. As DNA, the CDR3 is TGTGCCAGCAGCTTGCGGGTTCTGGACACTGAAGCTTTCTTT. Protein sequence: CASSLRVLDTEAFF. Variable domain in full (rest from reference TRBV5-4 and TRBJ1-1): ETGVTQSPTHLIKTRGQQVTLRCSSQSGHNTVSWYQQALGQGPQFIFQYYREEENGRGNFPPRFSGLQFPNYSSELNVNALELDDSALYLCASSLRVLDTEAFFGQGTRLTVV.

This rearrangement joins TRBV6-5 to TRBJ2-2; no clear D gene. The CDR3 length is 14 residues. From germline, CDR1 is MNHEY and CDR2 SVGAGI. V lost 0 bases and J lost 3, with 5 bases in between. The CDR3 protein is CASSYSTYTGELFF. CDR3 in DNA: TGTGCCAGCAGTTACTCGACCTACACCGGGGAGCTGTTTTTT.

The chain employs TRBV28 and TRBJ1-5; 7 positions match TRBD1. CDR1 MDHEN and CDR2 SYDVKM come from the germline V gene. V shed 5 bases, J shed 8 bases, and the junction held 9 bases outside the gene matches. There are 14 residues in the CDR3. The CDR3 DNA is TGTGCCAGCAGTACGTTCAGGGGGGCGAAGCCCCAGCATTTT. Translating it yields CASSTFRGAKPQHF.

This rearrangement joins TRBV28 to TRBJ1-3; 8 bases fit TRBD1. The V gene end was trimmed by 6 bases and the J gene end by 1 base; junction bases not matched to a gene: 8. The CDR3 contains 16 residues. Germline assignment: CDR1 MDHEN and CDR2 SYDVKM. DNA of the CDR3: TGTGCCAGCAGAACCGGACAGGGTAGATCTGGAAACACCATATATTTT. This codes for CASRTGQGRSGNTIYF. The entire variable domain, with the rest obtained from reference TRBV28 and TRBJ1-3, is as follows: DVKVTQSSRYLVKRTGEKVFLECVQDMDHENMFWYRQDPGLGLRLIYFSYDVKMKEKGDIPEGYSVSREKKERFSLILESASTNQTSMYLCASRTGQGRSGNTIYFGEGSWLTVV.

The chain has TRBV20-1 and TRBJ2-7, with a tentative D call TRBD1 (5 bases). CDR1 is DFQATT, CDR2 SNEGSKA, per germline (reference sequence). The V end was cut by 1 base, the J end by 4 bases, with 17 bases between. The CDR3 runs 15 residues. The CDR3 DNA is TGCAGTGCTAGAGGGGTTCAGGGTAGGGGATACGAGCAGTACTTC. Protein product: CSARGVQGRGYEQYF.

The chain recombines TRBV6-5 with TRBJ1-2; D call uncertain. Germline V gene sequence: CDR1 MNHEY, CDR2 SVGAGI. CDR3 length: 13 residues. V lost 2 bases to trimming and J lost 7 bases, with 11 bases between them. CDR3 sequence: CASSYDTLSGYTF. The CDR3 nucleotides are TGTGCCAGCAGTTACGACACCCTAAGTGGCTACACCTTC.

V usage is TRBV19 and J usage is TRBJ1-5; no clear D gene. This CDR3 has 12 residues. Trimming took 3 bases from V and 7 from J, leaving 7 bases between them. The germline V gene has CDR1 LNHDA and CDR2 SQIVND (reference sequence). The CDR3 sequence: CASSIMRQPQHF. The DNA for the CDR3 is TGTGCCAGTAGTATCATGAGACAGCCCCAGCATTTT.

The chain employs TRBV24-1 and TRBJ2-2; 10 bases match TRBD1. Germline V lookup: CDR1 KGHDR, CDR2 SFDVKD. This CDR3 region has 16 residues. V lost 2 bases, J lost 7 bases, and 6 bases stayed unmatched. As DNA, the CDR3 is TGTGCCACCAGTGATTGGAGACAGGGGGCGGGCGGGGAGCTGTTTTTT. It translates to CATSDWRQGAGGELFF.

This clonotype was found once. The V and J genes are TRBV11-2 and TRBJ1-3, with 7 bases that match TRBD1. CDR3 length equals 14 residues. V was clipped by 6 bases and J by 9 bases; unmatched bases: 11. The V gene's germline CDR1 is SGHAT and CDR2 FQNNGV. Written as DNA, the CDR3 is TGTGCCAGCAGGGGACCGGACAGGATCTTCACCATATATTTT. Residues: CASRGPDRIFTIYF.

The chain employs TRBV28 and TRBJ1-5; D perhaps matches TRBD1 (6 bases). Germline values: CDR1 MDHEN, CDR2 SYDVKM. The germline V and J ends were trimmed by 9 bases and 7 bases, with 13 bases remaining between them. The CDR3 spans 12 residues. For the CDR3, the DNA is TGTGCCAGTCAACAGGGTAGCCAGCCCCAGCATTTT. This translates into CASQQGSQPQHF.

This chain links TRBV15 with TRBJ2-1; D is possibly TRBD2 (6 bases). Germline V CDR1 and CDR2: LNHNV, YYDKDF (reference sequence). The CDR3 covers 14 residues. With 1 base removed from V and 6 bases from J, the gap between germline ends came to 10 bases. This chain's CDR3 is CATSRGTGGNEQFF. In nucleotides, the CDR3 is TGTGCCACCAGCAGAGGGACCGGGGGCAATGAGCAGTTCTTC.

J is TRBJ1-2 and V is TRBV6-1, with 10 positions matching TRBD1. CDR3 length equals 14 residues. Looked up from germline, CDR1 is MNHNS and CDR2 is SASEGT. Losses at the gene ends were 3 bases for V and 5 bases for J; bases not matched to a gene: 3. Here the CDR3 reads CASSDGTGDYGYTF. In DNA form, the CDR3 reads TGTGCCAGCAGTGACGGGACAGGGGATTATGGCTACACCTTC.

The chain joins TRBV20-1 to TRBJ1-6; D is undetermined. The V gene's germline CDR1 is DFQATT and CDR2 SNEGSKA (reference sequence). V shed 6 bases and J shed 11 bases, with 8 bases lying between them. The CDR3 extends over 10 amino acids. As DNA, the CDR3 is TGCAGTGCCCTCCCTCCACCCCTCCACTTT. This gives the protein CSALPPPLHF.

The chain carries TRBV7-3 and TRBJ2-2; D is unclear. V lost 4 bases, J lost 1 base, and 1 base lay in between. The CDR3 contains 12 residues. Germline V gene data show CDR1 as SGHTA and CDR2 as FQGTGA. The CDR3 DNA follows: TGTGCCAGCAGCTGGAACACCGGGGAGCTGTTTTTT. Amino acid sequence: CASSWNTGELFF.

The rearrangement joins TRBV20-1 to TRBJ1-5, with D unresolved. Trimming took off 0 bases at V and 7 bases at J, with 13 bases between the two ends. CDR3 length equals 14 residues. Germline V gives CDR1 DFQATT, CDR2 SNEGSKA (reference sequence). CDR3 sequence (DNA): TGCAGTGCTAGAGATCAGTTAGGGAAGCAGCCCCAGCATTTT. Translating gives CSARDQLGKQPQHF.

V usage is TRBV7-9 and J usage is TRBJ2-7; 7 bases line up with TRBD1. The CDR3 length is 13 residues. J was trimmed by 1 base and V by 6 bases; bases with no gene match: 3. Germline V lookup: CDR1 SEHNR, CDR2 FQNEAQ (reference sequence). The CDR3 bases are TGTGCCAGCAGGGACAGGACATCCTACGAGCAGTACTTC. It encodes CASRDRTSYEQYF.

This clonotype was counted between two and nine times. The chain has TRBV28 and TRBJ2-1; 11 positions match TRBD2. The J segment lost 3 bases and the V segment lost 5 bases, leaving 3 bases of the junction unmatched. The CDR3 contains 15 residues. CDR1 MDHEN and CDR2 SYDVKM come from the germline V gene. The CDR3: CASSRLAGSYNEQFF. In DNA, the CDR3 is TGTGCCAGCAGTCGACTAGCGGGAAGCTACAATGAGCAGTTCTTC.

This clonotype was seen more than once but under ten times. This sequence joins TRBV6-1 and TRBJ1-1; maybe TRBD1 (5 bases). Trimming removed 6 bases at V and 6 bases at J, with 17 bases between. CDR1 is MNHNS and CDR2 is SASEGT in the germline V gene. This CDR3 spans 14 amino acids. CDR3 amino acids: CASRRLEGMAEAFF. Here the CDR3 DNA reads TGTGCCAGCAGGCGGTTGGAGGGGATGGCTGAAGCTTTCTTT.

This sequence joins TRBV7-2 and TRBJ1-5, with D possibly matching TRBD1 (5 bases). CDR1 and CDR2 (germline): SGHTA, FQGNSA. The V gene lost 5 bases and the J gene lost 7 bases, with 12 bases spanning the gap. This CDR3 is built from 13 residues. The CDR3 coding sequence is TGTGCCAGCAGCCCAACAGGTCCCCAGCCCCAGCATTTT. Translated, it gives CASSPTGPQPQHF.

The chain has TRBV6-2 or TRBV6-3 and TRBJ1-2; D is unclear. This CDR3 has 15 amino acids. V was cut by 5 bases and J by 3 bases, with 16 bases left in between. From germline, CDR1 is MNHEY and CDR2 SVGEGT. This CDR3 is CASSDTDPRDYGYTF. In nucleotides, the CDR3 is TGTGCCAGCAGTGATACCGACCCAAGGGACTATGGCTACACCTTC.

This chain joins TRBV6-1 and TRBJ2-2; TRBD2 might be the D (5 bases). The germline V gene has CDR1 MNHNS and CDR2 SASEGT. CDR3 size: 15 residues. V was shortened by 7 bases and J by 4 bases, with 16 bases between the two germline ends. This CDR3 reads CASNVGVGSTGELFF. CDR3 in DNA: TGTGCCAGCAATGTAGGTGTGGGGAGCACCGGGGAGCTGTTTTTT.

The rearrangement joins TRBV4-3 to TRBJ2-5; 11 bases align to TRBD2. V dropped 0 bases and J dropped 2; count of bases not matched to a gene: 11. Germline CDR1 reads LGHNA; CDR2 reads YSLEER. The CDR3 length is 19 residues. The CDR3 sequence: CASSQDRVTSGRIQETQYF. The CDR3 DNA sequence: TGCGCCAGCAGCCAAGATCGGGTAACTAGCGGGAGAATTCAAGAGACCCAGTACTTC.

This chain joins TRBV6-1 and TRBJ1-2; 8 bases are a match to TRBD1. CDR3 length: 15 residues. J gave up 3 bases and V 7 bases, and 10 bases lay outside the gene matches. Germline CDR1 MNHNS, CDR2 SASEGT. The CDR3 spells CASTDPGGADYGYTF. The CDR3 nucleotides are TGTGCCAGCACCGATCCAGGGGGCGCGGACTATGGCTACACCTTC.

This rearrangement joins TRBV6-5 to TRBJ1-2; TRBD1 aligns across 8 bases. Losses at the gene ends were 4 bases for V and 5 bases for J; bases not matched to a gene: 6. Germline V gene data show CDR1 as MNHEY and CDR2 as SVGAGI. CDR3 size: 14 residues. CDR3 bases: TGTGCCAGCAGTTCGCCCGGGACAGGATATGGCTACACCTTC. Its translation is CASSSPGTGYGYTF.

This clonotype showed up just a few times. The J gene is TRBJ2-4, the V gene TRBV6-1; D possibly corresponds to TRBD1 (6 bases). Between the trimmed V and J ends, which lost 3 bases and 11 bases, there was a span of 14 bases. This CDR3 has 13 residues. Germline V lookup: CDR1 MNHNS, CDR2 SASEGT. This CDR3 reads CASSEDTGTLQYF. The CDR3 DNA is TGTGCCAGCAGTGAGGATACCGGGACACTTCAGTACTTC.